This T cell receptor (beta chain) was sequenced in a study of spatial heterogeneity in lung cancer. Study context: Each time, sequencing found more beta-chain sequences than alpha-chain sequences. A unique TCR and UMI combination showed up more than ten times in raw reads, on average.

Carried by each TCR cDNA molecule was a unique molecular identifier. Using its own MiXCR run on the 5' RACE reads, TCRdb lists one record per CDR3 protein. This table has tens of thousands of distinct CDR3 sequences, 10% to 15% appearing once. Sample time point: sample taken at primary tumor resection. J was trimmed by 1 base and V by 4 bases; bases with no gene match: 4. The CDR3 totals 16 residues. Germline V gene data show CDR1 as SEHNR and CDR2 as FQNEAQ (reference sequence). This specimen consisted of PBMCs, obtained at surgery. The origin of this receptor is a male donor with early-stage non-small cell lung cancer. The rearrangement uses TRBV7-9 and TRBJ2-5, with 12 bases identical to TRBD2. In DNA, the CDR3 is TGTGCCAGCAGCTCCGGACTAGCGGGACTCCAAGAGACCCAGTACTTC. This gives the protein CASSSGLAGLQETQYF.